The present TCR beta chain was sequenced within a study of beta chain features in type 1 diabetes. This clone appeared a few times. What it binds is not known. The CDR3 runs to 13 residues. Deletions cut 5 bases from V and 7 bases from J, with 18 bases between. CDR1 and CDR2 (germline): SQVTM, ANQGSEA. General study findings and limits: Moderate yet significant TCRB CDR3 shortening was seen in Type 1 diabetes patients in all four CD4+ subsets. A definitive answer on HLA type influencing TCRB rearrangement was not reached here.

The sequenced template was cDNA made from the entire isolated RNA. Assay: immunoSEQ multiplex PCR; the TCRdb copy retains only in-frame clones and omits some. The sample holds under 300,000 clones, roughly 30% seen once. This chain connects TRBV29-1 to TRBJ2-7; D is perhaps TRBD2 (7 bases). Sequences were obtained from central memory CD4+ T cells from blood. This TCR came from a man aged 25 to 45 in good health. The CDR3 coding sequence is TGCAGCGTTAGTGTGAGGGGGGAGGGTGAGCAGTACTTC. Its translation is CSVSVRGEGEQYF.